The T cell receptor (beta chain) described here comes from a study of shared clonotypes between healthy human individuals. Whole-study context: Participating donors consisted of a couple of women and a few men aged 18 to 49.

As processed by the authors: ImmunoSEQ junction-only sequences lacked quality scores, so their filtering differed. Sequencing used immunoSEQ multiplex PCR; TCRdb keeps in-frame clones, though not all of them. V, J and clone size were drawn from that table, and D and trimming were deduced from the DNA. The sample comprises 330,000 or so clones, approximately 79% of which are singletons, and 10% to 13% rests with the top ten. This CDR3 is built from 15 residues. V was shortened by 3 bases and J by 5 bases, with 16 bases between the two germline ends. From germline, CDR1 is MNHNS and CDR2 SASEGT. The chain couples TRBV6-1 to TRBJ2-5; D unclear. The source of this sequence is a man aged 30-40 years in good health. Sequencing used memory CD4+ T cells sorted from blood. Subset of the sample: CD45RA-negative fraction. DNA of the CDR3: TGTGCCAGCAGTGAGAGGCTTGAGGCTTCGGAGACCCAGTACTTC. Amino acids: CASSERLEASETQYF.